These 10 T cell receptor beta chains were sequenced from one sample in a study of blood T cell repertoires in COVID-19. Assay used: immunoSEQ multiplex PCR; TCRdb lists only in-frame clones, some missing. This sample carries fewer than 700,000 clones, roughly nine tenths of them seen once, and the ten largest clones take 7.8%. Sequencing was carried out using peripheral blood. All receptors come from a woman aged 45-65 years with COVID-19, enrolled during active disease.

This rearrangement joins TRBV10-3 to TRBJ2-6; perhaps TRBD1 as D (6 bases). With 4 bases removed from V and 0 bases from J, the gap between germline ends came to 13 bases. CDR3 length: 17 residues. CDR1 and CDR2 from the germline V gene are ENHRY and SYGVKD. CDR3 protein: CAISATQDSSGANVLTF. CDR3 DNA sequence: TGTGCCATCAGTGCTACGCAGGACAGCTCTGGGGCCAACGTCCTGACTTTC.

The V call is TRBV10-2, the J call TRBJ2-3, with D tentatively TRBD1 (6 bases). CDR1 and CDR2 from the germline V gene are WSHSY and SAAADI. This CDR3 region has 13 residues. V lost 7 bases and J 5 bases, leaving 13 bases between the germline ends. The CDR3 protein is CASTYLGGDTQYF. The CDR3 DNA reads TGCGCCAGCACCTATCTAGGGGGAGATACGCAGTATTTT.

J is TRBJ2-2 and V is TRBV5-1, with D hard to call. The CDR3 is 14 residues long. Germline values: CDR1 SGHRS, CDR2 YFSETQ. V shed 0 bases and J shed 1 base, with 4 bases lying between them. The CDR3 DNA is TGCGCCAGCAGCTTGGATCTGAACACCGGGGAGCTGTTTTTT. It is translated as CASSLDLNTGELFF.

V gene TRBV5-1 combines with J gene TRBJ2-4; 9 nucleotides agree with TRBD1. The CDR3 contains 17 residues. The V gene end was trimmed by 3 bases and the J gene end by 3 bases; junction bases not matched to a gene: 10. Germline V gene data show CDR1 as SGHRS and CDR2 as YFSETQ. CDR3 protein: CASSSQADRGVKNIQYF. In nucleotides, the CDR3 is TGCGCCAGCAGCTCCCAGGCGGACAGGGGCGTCAAAAACATTCAGTACTTC.

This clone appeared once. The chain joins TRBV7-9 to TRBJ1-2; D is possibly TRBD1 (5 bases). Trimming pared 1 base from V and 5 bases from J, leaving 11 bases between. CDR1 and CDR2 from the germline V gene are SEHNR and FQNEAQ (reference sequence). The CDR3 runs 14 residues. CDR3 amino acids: CASSLGGLGYGYTF. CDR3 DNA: TGTGCCAGCAGCTTAGGGGGCTTGGGATATGGCTACACCTTC.

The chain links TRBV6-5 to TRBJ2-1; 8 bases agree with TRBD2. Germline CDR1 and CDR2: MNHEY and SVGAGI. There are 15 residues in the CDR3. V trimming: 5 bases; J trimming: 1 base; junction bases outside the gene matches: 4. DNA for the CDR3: TGTGCCAGCAGTATCGGGGGGGGATCCTACAATGAGCAGTTCTTC. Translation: CASSIGGGSYNEQFF.

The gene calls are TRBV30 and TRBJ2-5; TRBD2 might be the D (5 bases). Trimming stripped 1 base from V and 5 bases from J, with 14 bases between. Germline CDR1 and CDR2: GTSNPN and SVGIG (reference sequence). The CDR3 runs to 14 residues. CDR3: CAWSALNRGETQYF. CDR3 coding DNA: TGTGCCTGGAGTGCCCTAAACCGAGGGGAGACCCAGTACTTC.

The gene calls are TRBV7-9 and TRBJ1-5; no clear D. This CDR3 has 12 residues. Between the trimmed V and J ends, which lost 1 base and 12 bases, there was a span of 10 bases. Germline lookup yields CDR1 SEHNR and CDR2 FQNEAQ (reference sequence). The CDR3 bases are TGTGCCAGCAGCTTAGGAGAGGCCGGCCAGCATTTT. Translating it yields CASSLGEAGQHF.

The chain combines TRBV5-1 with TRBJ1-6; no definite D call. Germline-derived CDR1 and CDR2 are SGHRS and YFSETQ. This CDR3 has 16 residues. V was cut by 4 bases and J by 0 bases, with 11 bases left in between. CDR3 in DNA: TGCGCCAGCAGCCTCTCGGGGAGCTCCTATAATTCACCCCTCCACTTT. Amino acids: CASSLSGSSYNSPLHF. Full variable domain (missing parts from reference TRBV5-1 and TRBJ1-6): KAGVTQTPRYLIKTRGQQVTLSCSPISGHRSVSWYQQTPGQGLQFLFEYFSETQRNKGNFPGRFSGRQFSNSRSEMNVSTLELGDSALYLCASSLSGSSYNSPLHFGNGTRLTVT.

The CDR3 is CASSYSTGGAQPQHF. The CDR3 DNA is TGTGCCAGCAGTTACTCAACAGGGGGGGCACAGCCCCAGCATTTT. The chain combines TRBV6-5 with TRBJ1-5; 8 positions match TRBD1. The CDR3 sequence is 15 residues long. V dropped 0 bases and J dropped 7; count of bases not matched to a gene: 5. Germline CDR1 and CDR2: MNHEY and SVGAGI.